This TCR beta chain was observed in a study of CD8 T cells in Susac syndrome (dated by TCRdb to the late 2010s). Context from the whole study: The study used repertoire sequencing to test whether antigen drove CD8+ T cell activation and differentiation in Susac syndrome. The study compared CD8+ T cell repertoire clonality among 12 healthy donors, 14 Susac syndrome patients and 15 multiple sclerosis patients. Broader findings and caveats from the paper: The number of individuals in the TCR sequencing and HLA analysis was recognized as being relatively small.

RNA was extracted using the RNeasy kit, and roughly 0.5 to 1 ug of the RNA was reverse transcribed with random hexamers. The immunoSEQ multiplex PCR assay, covering 54 Vbeta and 13 Jbeta segments, was used to amplify TCR beta CDR3 regions. Bias from PCR amplification was corrected by using a synthetic template baseline for primer optimization and for computational correction. Regarding the original processing steps: Reads were annotated to V, D and J genes according to IMGT and were analyzed with immunoSEQ Analyzer, with only productive sequences retained. Clonality was computed as one minus Shannon entropy normalized by log2 of the number of productive unique sequences. For each patient and control, public and private clones were evaluated within the 100 most prevalent clones. A clone was defined as Susac-specific if it was absent from the healthy and MS cohorts, from some 1,100 published viral clones and from other ImmuneACCESS disease sequences. In-frame beta chains were kept once TCRdb had trimmed the public reads at Q25 with fastp and called clones with MiXCR. CDR3 protein sequences are deduplicated, and each keeps its most common genes and DNA. Here the V and J calls rest on TCRdb's processing, not on the authors' analysis. Here the sample has 78,000 or so distinct CDR3 sequences; about 95% occur a single time. 0.3% to 0.4% of the sample lies in the top ten.

As regards this clonotype: Its antigen is not yet known. Nothing much larger sits one base from this clone, and base qualities are not available.

V has 5 bases trimmed and J has 6 bases trimmed; junction bases matching no gene number 14. The CDR3 runs 16 amino acids, cysteine and phenylalanine included. Here the CDR3 DNA is all that survives: 48 bases in frame from base 1. For CDR1 and CDR2, the germline V gene (reference sequence) lists LGHDT and YNNKEL. Peripheral blood CD8+ and CD4+ T cells from healthy donors, Susac syndrome patients and multiple sclerosis patients were profiled by high-throughput TCR beta sequencing. Multiple sclerosis controls were treatment-naive patients with stable or active relapsing-remitting disease fulfilling revised McDonald criteria. Bulk CD8+ and CD4+ T cells were purified magnetically by negative isolation, whereas CD8+ TEMRA cells were enriched by FACS. Blood was collected in EDTA tubes and processed within 24 hours, with PBMCs isolated through density gradient centrifugation. PBMCs intended for TCR sequencing were frozen in liquid nitrogen and were later thawed in a 37 degrees C water bath. The sorted or isolated CD4+, CD8+ and CD8+ TEMRA cells reached a purity of at least 90%.

This TCR was recovered from a human donor with multiple sclerosis. The sequencing sample was made of CD8+ T cells from PBMCs. The sequence joins TRBV3-1 to TRBJ2-7; 9 central bases correspond to TRBD1. The DNA sequence is as follows: TGTGCCAGCAGCGAACCGGGACAGGGAACCCCCCTCGAGCAGTACTTC. Its amino acids are CASSEPGQGTPLEQYF.